Listed below are T cell receptor beta chains from one sample, sequenced in a study of blood T cell repertoires in COVID-19. Generated by immunoSEQ multiplex PCR, the TCRdb table keeps only in-frame clones and is missing some. The profile shows fewer than 100,000 clones, 80% to 90% of them singletons. Sequenced input: peripheral blood. The receptors were sampled from an elderly man in a cohort sampled during active COVID-19. Each CDR3 is given with its conserved first and last residue. Each record gives: clone size, V gene, J gene, D gene, CDR3 DNA, CDR3 protein. The D gene is left open where the match is weak. Some rows mark clone size as missing; the rest say once, few, many or name a class of expanded clone.

>few|TRBV24-1|TRBJ1-2|TRBD1
TGTGCCACCAGTGACCCCACAGGGGCCGGGGCTAACTATGGCTACACCTTC
CATSDPTGAGANYGYTF
>once|TRBV7-9|TRBJ2-1|-
TGTGCCAGCAGCCCTGGGGGCGGTGAGCAGTTCTTC
CASSPGGGEQFF
>-|TRBV20-1|TRBJ2-7|-
TGCAGTGCTAGTACAGGGTACGAGCAGTACTTC
CSASTGYEQYF
>-|TRBV29-1|TRBJ2-3|TRBD1
TGCAGCGTTGGGAAGGGGACAGGGGCTATGGGCGGCGCGCAGTATTTT
CSVGKGTGAMGGAQYF
>few|TRBV18|TRBJ1-2|TRBD1
TGTGCCAGCTCACTTGGACAGGGACTTAACTATGGCTACACCTTC
CASSLGQGLNYGYTF
>-|TRBV19|TRBJ1-1|-
TGTGCCAGTAGCCGAGGAGGGGAGAACACTGAAGCTTTCTTT
CASSRGGENTEAFF
>-|TRBV6-5|TRBJ1-2|TRBD1
TGTGCCAGCAGATCACCACCAGGGGGCTATGGCTACACCTTC
CASRSPPGGYGYTF
>-|TRBV7-2|TRBJ2-7|-
TGTGCCAGCAGCTTAGATCGAGGGAGCACGCAGTACTTC
CASSLDRGSTQYF
>-|TRBV28|TRBJ1-5|TRBD1
TGTGCCAGCAGGCGGTCCGGGACAGGGGATCAGCCCCAGCATTTT
CASRRSGTGDQPQHF
>-|TRBV11-2|TRBJ2-3|-
TGTGCCAGCAGTTCTACGGGAGCGCCGGGGTACACAGATACGCAGTATTTT
CASSSTGAPGYTDTQYF
>-|TRBV5-1|TRBJ2-1|TRBD2
TGCGCCAGCAGCAAAGGACTAGCGGGGGCCTACTACAATGAGCAGTTCTTC
CASSKGLAGAYYNEQFF
>-|TRBV28|TRBJ1-1|-
TGTGCCAGCAGTTCCCAAATCCGCGCGAACACTGAAGCTTTCTTT
CASSSQIRANTEAFF
>-|TRBV5-1|TRBJ2-2|TRBD1
TGCGCCAGCAGCTCGGGACAGGGAGTAGGCACCGGGGAGCTGTTTTTT
CASSSGQGVGTGELFF
>-|TRBV2|TRBJ2-3|-
TGTGCCAGCAGTGAGCTGCAGGTTAGCACAGATACGCAGTATTTT
CASSELQVSTDTQYF
>-|TRBV25-1|TRBJ1-1|TRBD1
TGTGCCAGCATCGGAACAGGGGACACTGAAGCTTTCTTT
CASIGTGDTEAFF
>once|TRBV19|TRBJ1-1|-
TGTGCCAGTAGTATTGAGGTGAACACTGAAGCTTTCTTT
CASSIEVNTEAFF
>-|TRBV19|TRBJ2-3|-
TGTGCCACTAGAGAGGGGGATCCGAGCACAGATACGCAGTATTTT
CATREGDPSTDTQYF
>-|TRBV6-5|TRBJ1-2|-
TGTGCCAGCAGTTTTAGGACAGAAGTCTATGGCTACACCTTC
CASSFRTEVYGYTF
>-|TRBV24-1|TRBJ2-1|TRBD2
TGTGCCACCAGTGATTTGGGGGGGGGACCCAATGAGCAGTTCTTC
CATSDLGGGPNEQFF
>once|TRBV5-1|TRBJ2-7|TRBD1
TGCGCCAGCAGCTGGGGACAGGGCTACGAGCAGTACTTC
CASSWGQGYEQYF
>-|TRBV18|TRBJ2-3|-
TGTGCCAGCTCACCAATCGGGGGGCACAGCACAGATACGCAGTATTTT
CASSPIGGHSTDTQYF
>-|TRBV12-5|TRBJ2-2|-
TGTGCTAGCATAGCGGAGACGAACACCGGGGAGCTGTTTTTT
CASIAETNTGELFF
>-|TRBV5-1|TRBJ2-1|TRBD1
TGCGCCAGCAGCTCTCCGGGACAGGGGGTCAATGAGCAGTTCTTC
CASSSPGQGVNEQFF
>-|TRBV5-4|TRBJ1-1|-
TGTGCCAGCAGCTTGGCGGGGGTGTCATCCATGAACACTGAAGCTTTCTTT
CASSLAGVSSMNTEAFF
>once|TRBV4-1|TRBJ2-3|TRBD2
TGCGCCAGCAGCCAGGGGTTTGGCGCTAGCGGGGGAACAGATACGCAGTATTTT
CASSQGFGASGGTDTQYF
>-|TRBV6-5|TRBJ1-5|TRBD1
TGTGCCAGCAGAGACAGGGACAATCAGCCCCAGCATTTT
CASRDRDNQPQHF
>-|TRBV5-1|TRBJ1-4|-
TGCGCCAGCAGCTTGGGAGCCAGGATTAATGAAAAACTGTTTTTT
CASSLGARINEKLFF
>-|TRBV5-1|TRBJ1-1|-
TGCGCCAGCAGCTTGTACGCAGGGAAGACCACTGAAGCTTTCTTT
CASSLYAGKTTEAFF
>-|TRBV6-5|TRBJ1-1|TRBD1
TGTGCCAGCAGTAACAGGGGCAAGGCGAACACTGAAGCTTTCTTT
CASSNRGKANTEAFF
>-|TRBV7-9|TRBJ2-5|TRBD2
TGTGCCAGCAGCTTCCGACTAGCGGGGGGACGCCAAGAGACCCAGTACTTC
CASSFRLAGGRQETQYF
>few|TRBV6-2/TRBV6-3|TRBJ1-1|-
TGTGCCAGCAGCCAAAGTCAGGGGAACACTGAAGCTTTCTTT
CASSQSQGNTEAFF
>-|TRBV24-1|TRBJ2-1|TRBD2
TGTGCCACCAGTGATTTGAATAGCGGGGGGGCTCTCAATGAGCAGTTCTTC
CATSDLNSGGALNEQFF
>once|TRBV7-8|TRBJ2-2|TRBD2
TGTGCCAGCAGTTTTTCAGCTAGCGGGAGATACACCGGGGAGCTGTTTTTT
CASSFSASGRYTGELFF
>-|TRBV5-4|TRBJ2-3|TRBD2
TGTGCCAGCAGCCCACGGACTAGCGGTGTTAGCACAGATACGCAGTATTTT
CASSPRTSGVSTDTQYF
>once|TRBV9|TRBJ1-2|-
TGTGCCAGCAGCGTAGCACTGACAGCTAACTATGGCTACACCTTC
CASSVALTANYGYTF
>-|TRBV7-2|TRBJ1-1|-
TGTGCCAGCAGCTTATGGCCAGGGTTTGGGACTGAAGCTTTCTTT
CASSLWPGFGTEAFF
>-|TRBV6-1|TRBJ2-6|-
TGTGCCAGCAGTGATCACTTCTCTGGGGCCAACGTCCTGACTTTC
CASSDHFSGANVLTF
>once|TRBV10-3|TRBJ1-1|TRBD1
TGTGCCATCAGTGGGGGGACAGAGGGGACTGAAGCTTTCTTT
CAISGGTEGTEAFF
>-|TRBV7-8|TRBJ1-1|-
TGTGCCAGCAGACCAGGGTTGGAGAACACTGAAGCTTTCTTT
CASRPGLENTEAFF
>-|TRBV28|TRBJ1-2|-
TGTGCCAGCAGTATTGCCTGGGCTTATGGCTACACCTTC
CASSIAWAYGYTF
>-|TRBV27|TRBJ2-7|-
TGTGCCAGCAGTGGTAGGGGCGAGCAGTACTTC
CASSGRGEQYF
>-|TRBV27|TRBJ2-1|-
TGTGCCAGCAGTTATCAGGATATAAGCTCCTACAATGAGCAGTTCTTC
CASSYQDISSYNEQFF
>-|TRBV19|TRBJ1-2|TRBD1
TGTGCCAGTAGTCTACTCGACAGGGATAACTATGGCTACACCTTC
CASSLLDRDNYGYTF
>-|TRBV2|TRBJ1-5|-
TGTGCCAGCAGCGAATTGACAGGCAATCAGCCCCAGCATTTT
CASSELTGNQPQHF
>few|TRBV7-2|TRBJ1-5|-
TGTGCCAGCAGCACACGGGGGAGCAATCAGCCCCAGCATTTT
CASSTRGSNQPQHF
>-|TRBV27|TRBJ2-1|TRBD1
TGTGCCAGCAGTTTATTCCCCGGACAGGGGTACAATGAGCAGTTCTTC
CASSLFPGQGYNEQFF
>-|TRBV5-3|TRBJ1-4|TRBD1
TGTGCCAGAAGCTTCCCGCAGACAGGGTCCCGGAATGAAAAACTGTTTTTT
CARSFPQTGSRNEKLFF
>-|TRBV18|TRBJ2-3|TRBD2
TGTGCCAGCTCACAACAAGCGGGGAATACGCAGTATTTT
CASSQQAGNTQYF
>-|TRBV19|TRBJ2-4|-
TGTGCCAGTAGTATAGCCCCAGGGACATCCGAGGCCAGCAAAAACATTCAGTACTTC
CASSIAPGTSEASKNIQYF
>-|TRBV7-3|TRBJ1-1|TRBD1
TGTGCCAGCAGCTTAAGACGGACAGGGAGGAGGAACACTGAAGCTTTCTTT
CASSLRRTGRRNTEAFF
>once|TRBV4-3|TRBJ1-2|-
TGCGCCAGCAGCCAACCCTTTGGGGGCGGCTACACCTTC
CASSQPFGGGYTF
>-|TRBV28|TRBJ2-6|-
TGTGCCAGCAGTTCCAGGGTACGATTGGGGGCCAACGTCCTGACTTTC
CASSSRVRLGANVLTF